This T cell receptor beta chain was sequenced during a study of T cell clones after liver transplantation. The length of the CDR3 is 15 residues. The ends were cut back, 2 bases at V and 3 bases at J, with 13 bases in the middle. In germline, CDR1 is MNHEY, CDR2 SMNVEV (reference sequence). Method: immunoSEQ multiplex PCR; TCRdb's copy keeps in-frame clones and lacks some. The sample includes 9,500 to 15,000 clones, nearly 75% of them seen just once. Specimen: CD8+ T cells from blood, collected at the 22-month timepoint. This sequence originates from a human patient who received a liver transplant. Some of these T cells may belong to the graft donor. The chain links TRBV27 to TRBJ1-1; tentatively, D is TRBD1 (6 bases). The CDR3 DNA is TGTGCCAGCAGTTTAGGTGTGGGGGCGGACACTGAAGCTTTCTTT. The encoded protein is CASSLGVGADTEAFF.